This TCR beta chain is from a study of human CD8 memory T cell subsets (dated by TCRdb to between 2020 and 2021). Turning to the overall study: The clonal relationships among stem-like (TSTEM), progenitor exhausted-like (TPEX) and effector memory CD8+ T cell subsets were assessed by comparing the TCRbeta repertoires of these subsets. TCRbeta repertoires were obtained from about six donors, each contributing TSTEM, TPEX and effector memory subsets. General findings and caveats noted by the study authors: Chao1 estimates suggested greater repertoire diversity in TSTEM than in TPEX subsets, potentially reflecting a broader range of specificities. Only TCRbeta chains were sequenced, and the repertoire comparisons were based on a handful of donors and tested using paired t-tests with Bonferroni correction. The stem-like TSTEM and TPEX subsets each shared clonotypes with effector memory cells, but the TSTEM and TPEX repertoires had minimal overlap with each other, suggesting distinct antigen spectra. Normalized Shannon-Wiener diversity was similarly high in the TSTEM and TPEX subsets, while the effector memory subsets were comparatively less diverse.

A Human TCR Profiling Kit was used to prepare UMI-labeled 5' RACE TCRbeta libraries. Every TCRbeta library was prepared in parallel, with the same number of PCR cycles used for all of the libraries. In the original analysis: The number of functional CDR3beta clonotypes in each TCRbeta library ranged from about 2,700 to 20,000. MIGEC 1.2.9 was used for UMI extraction and consensus assembly, with at least three reads per UMI being required. MiXCR 3.0.3 was used to extract in-frame CDR3beta repertoires. Diversity metrics were computed in VDJtools 1.2.1 after downsampling each sample to 42,000 randomly selected UMIs. Repertoire overlap metrics D, R and F2 were calculated in VDJtools for the top 3,000 clones of each sample pair. After TCRdb reprocessed the reads, each CDR3 protein sequence was kept as one row, without DNA. TCRdb, rather than the study authors, made the V and J calls. The sample's own table lists about 5,100 distinct CDR3 sequences. Of the sample, about 38% falls within the top ten clones.

The CDR3, from cysteine to phenylalanine, totals 16 residues. The DNA sequence is not available. Reading the germline V gene gives CDR1 SGHRS and CDR2 YFSETQ. Peripheral blood mononuclear cells were isolated from healthy donor buffy coats by density gradient separation. In the study, total CD8+ T cells were enriched by negative magnetic separation with EasySep or MojoSort CD8+ T cell isolation kits. An RNeasy Mini Kit was used to extract total RNA from duplicate vials of approximately 140,000 sorted CD8+ T cells per subset. PBMCs were used either fresh or after cryopreservation in fetal bovine serum containing about 10% DMSO. Fluorescence-activated cell sorting on a FACSAria III was used to sort the CD8+ T cell subsets to purity. Concerning this clonotype itself: What antigen it recognizes has not been identified.

This chain joins TRBV5-1 to TRBJ2-1; lacking DNA, the TRBD1 call made by TCRdb goes unchecked. This sequence originates from a human donor in good health. Sample: CD8+ T cells from PBMCs. The CDR3 protein sequence reads: CASSSPGTASGYEQFF.